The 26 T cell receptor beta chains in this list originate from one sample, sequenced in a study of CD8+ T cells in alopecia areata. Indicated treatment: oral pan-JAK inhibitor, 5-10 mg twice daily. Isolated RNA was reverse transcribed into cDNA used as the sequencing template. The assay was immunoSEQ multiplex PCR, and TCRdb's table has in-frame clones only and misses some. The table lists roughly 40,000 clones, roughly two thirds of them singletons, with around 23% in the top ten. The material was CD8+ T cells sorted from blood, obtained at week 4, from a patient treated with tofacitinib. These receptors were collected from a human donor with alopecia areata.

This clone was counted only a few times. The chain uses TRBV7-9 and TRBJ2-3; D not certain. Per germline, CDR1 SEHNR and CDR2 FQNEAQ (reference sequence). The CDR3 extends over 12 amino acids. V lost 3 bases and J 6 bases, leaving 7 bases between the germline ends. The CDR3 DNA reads TGTGCCAGCAGCTTCCCTGGGGATACGCAGTATTTT. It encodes CASSFPGDTQYF.

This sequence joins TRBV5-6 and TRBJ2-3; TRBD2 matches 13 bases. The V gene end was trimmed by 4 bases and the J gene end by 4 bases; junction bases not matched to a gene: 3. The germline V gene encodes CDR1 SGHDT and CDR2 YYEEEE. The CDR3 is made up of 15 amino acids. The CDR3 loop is CASSLGLAGADTQYF. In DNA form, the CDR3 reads TGTGCCAGCAGCCTCGGACTAGCGGGGGCAGATACGCAGTATTTT. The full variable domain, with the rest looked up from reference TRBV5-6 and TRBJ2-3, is DAGVTQSPTHLIKTRGQQVTLRCSPKSGHDTVSWYQQALGQGPQFIFQYYEEEERQRGNFPDRFSGHQFPNYSSELNVNALLLGDSALYLCASSLGLAGADTQYFGPGTRLTVL.

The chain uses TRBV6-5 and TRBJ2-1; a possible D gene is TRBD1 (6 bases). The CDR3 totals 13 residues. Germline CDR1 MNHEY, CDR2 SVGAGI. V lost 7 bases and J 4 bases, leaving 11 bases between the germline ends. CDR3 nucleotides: TGTGCCAGCATGTCTGGACAGTACAATGAGCAGTTCTTC. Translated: CASMSGQYNEQFF.

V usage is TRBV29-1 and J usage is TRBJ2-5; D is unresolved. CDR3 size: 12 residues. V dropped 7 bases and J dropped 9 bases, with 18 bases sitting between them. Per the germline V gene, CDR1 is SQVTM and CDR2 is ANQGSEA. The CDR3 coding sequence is TGCAGCGCCATAGGCCGAGCCCGGGCCCAGTACTTC. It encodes CSAIGRARAQYF.

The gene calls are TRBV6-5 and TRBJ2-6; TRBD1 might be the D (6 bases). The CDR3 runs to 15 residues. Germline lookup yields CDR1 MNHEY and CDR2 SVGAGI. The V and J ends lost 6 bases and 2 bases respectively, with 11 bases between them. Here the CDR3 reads CASRRTVTGANVLTF. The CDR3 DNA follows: TGTGCCAGCAGACGGACAGTGACTGGGGCCAACGTCCTGACTTTC.

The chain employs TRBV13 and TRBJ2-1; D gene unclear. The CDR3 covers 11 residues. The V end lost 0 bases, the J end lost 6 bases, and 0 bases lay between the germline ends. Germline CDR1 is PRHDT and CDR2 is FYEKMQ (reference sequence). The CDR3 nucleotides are TGTGCCAGCAGCTTAGGCAATGAGCAGTTCTTC. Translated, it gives CASSLGNEQFF.

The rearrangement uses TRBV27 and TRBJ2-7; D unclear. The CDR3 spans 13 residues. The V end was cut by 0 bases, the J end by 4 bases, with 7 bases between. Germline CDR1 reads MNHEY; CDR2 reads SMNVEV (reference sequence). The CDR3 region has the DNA TGTGCCAGCAGTTTATCGCCCGGATACGAGCAGTACTTC. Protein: CASSLSPGYEQYF.

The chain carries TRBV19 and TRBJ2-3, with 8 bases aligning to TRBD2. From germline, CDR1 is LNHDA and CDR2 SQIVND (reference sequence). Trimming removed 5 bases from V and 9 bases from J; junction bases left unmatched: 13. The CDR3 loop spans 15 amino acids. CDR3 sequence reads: CASSVLAGPGITQYF. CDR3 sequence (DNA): TGTGCCAGTAGTGTTCTAGCGGGCCCGGGCATAACGCAGTATTTT. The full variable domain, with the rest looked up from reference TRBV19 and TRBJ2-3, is DGGITQSPKYLFRKEGQNVTLSCEQNLNHDAMYWYRQDPGQGLRLIYYSQIVNDFQKGDIAEGYSVSREKKESFPLTVTSAQKNPTAFYLCASSVLAGPGITQYFGPGTRLTVL.

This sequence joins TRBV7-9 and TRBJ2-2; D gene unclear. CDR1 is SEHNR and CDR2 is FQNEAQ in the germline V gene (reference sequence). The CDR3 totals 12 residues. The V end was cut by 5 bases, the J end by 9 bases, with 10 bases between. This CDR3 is CASSKTAWELFF. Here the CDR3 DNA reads TGTGCCAGCAGCAAAACGGCTTGGGAGCTGTTTTTT.

In DNA, the CDR3 is TGTGCCAGCAGTGAGGGTGGGTATGAGCAGTTCTTC. Translation gives CASSEGGYEQFF. The chain couples TRBV25-1 to TRBJ2-1; no clear D. Trimming removed 3 bases at V and 8 bases at J, with 8 bases between. This CDR3 contains 12 residues. Looked up from germline, CDR1 is MGHDK and CDR2 is SYGVNS. Supplemented by reference TRBV25-1 and TRBJ2-1, the full variable domain reads EADIYQTPRYLVIGTGKKITLECSQTMGHDKMYWYQQDPGMELHLIHYSYGVNSTEKGDLSSESTVSRIRTEHFPLTLESARPSHTSQYLCASSEGGYEQFFGPGTRLTVL.

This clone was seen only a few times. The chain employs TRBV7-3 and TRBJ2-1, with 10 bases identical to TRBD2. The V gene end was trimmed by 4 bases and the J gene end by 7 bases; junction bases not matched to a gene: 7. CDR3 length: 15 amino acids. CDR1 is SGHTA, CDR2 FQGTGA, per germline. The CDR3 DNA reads TGTGCCAGCAGCTCGGAACCGGGACTAGCGAATGAGCAGTTCTTC. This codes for CASSSEPGLANEQFF.

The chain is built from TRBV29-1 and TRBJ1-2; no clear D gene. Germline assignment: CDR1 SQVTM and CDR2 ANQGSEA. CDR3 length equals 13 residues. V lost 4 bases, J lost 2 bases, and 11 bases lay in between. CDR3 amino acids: CSVVGGRNYGYTF. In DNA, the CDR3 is TGCAGCGTTGTTGGAGGGAGGAACTATGGCTACACCTTC.

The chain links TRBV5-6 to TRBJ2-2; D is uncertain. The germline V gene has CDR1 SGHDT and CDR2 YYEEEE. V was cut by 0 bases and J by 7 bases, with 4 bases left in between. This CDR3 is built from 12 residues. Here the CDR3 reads CASSLEGGELFF. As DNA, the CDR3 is TGTGCCAGCAGCTTGGAAGGCGGGGAGCTGTTTTTT.

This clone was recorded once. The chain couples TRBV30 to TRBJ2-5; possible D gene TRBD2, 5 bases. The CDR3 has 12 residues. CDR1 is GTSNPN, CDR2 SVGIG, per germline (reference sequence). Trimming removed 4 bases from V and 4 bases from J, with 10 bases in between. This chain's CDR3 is CAWTNSGETQYF. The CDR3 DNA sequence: TGTGCCTGGACTAACAGCGGAGAGACCCAGTACTTC.

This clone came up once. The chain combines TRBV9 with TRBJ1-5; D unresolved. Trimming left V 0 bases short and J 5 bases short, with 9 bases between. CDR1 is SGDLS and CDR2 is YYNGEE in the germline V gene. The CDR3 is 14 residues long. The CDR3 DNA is TGTGCCAGCAGCGTAGGGTCAAAAGATCAGCCCCAGCATTTT. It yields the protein CASSVGSKDQPQHF.

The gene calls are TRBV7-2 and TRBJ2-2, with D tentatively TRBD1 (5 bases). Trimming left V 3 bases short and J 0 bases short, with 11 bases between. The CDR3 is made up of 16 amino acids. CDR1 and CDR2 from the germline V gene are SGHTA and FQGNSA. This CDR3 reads CASSFSRDANTGELFF. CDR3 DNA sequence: TGTGCCAGCAGCTTCTCCAGGGATGCGAACACCGGGGAGCTGTTTTTT.

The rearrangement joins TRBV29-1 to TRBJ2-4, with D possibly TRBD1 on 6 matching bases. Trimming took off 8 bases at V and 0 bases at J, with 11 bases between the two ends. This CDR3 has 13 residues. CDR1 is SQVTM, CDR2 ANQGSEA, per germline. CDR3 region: CSIVGGAKNIQYF. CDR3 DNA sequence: TGCAGCATTGTAGGGGGAGCCAAAAACATTCAGTACTTC. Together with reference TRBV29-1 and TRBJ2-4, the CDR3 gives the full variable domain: SAVISQKPSRDICQRGTSLTIQCQVDSQVTMMFWYRQQPGQSLTLIATANQGSEATYESGFVIDKFPISRPNLTFSTLTVSNMSPEDSSIYLCSIVGGAKNIQYFGAGTRLSVL.

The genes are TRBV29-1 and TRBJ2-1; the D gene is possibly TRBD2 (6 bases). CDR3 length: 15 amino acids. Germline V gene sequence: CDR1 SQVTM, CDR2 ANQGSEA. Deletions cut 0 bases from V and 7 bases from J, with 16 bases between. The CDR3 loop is CSVEDTSKLMNEQFF. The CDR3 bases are TGCAGCGTTGAAGATACTAGCAAGTTAATGAATGAGCAGTTCTTC.

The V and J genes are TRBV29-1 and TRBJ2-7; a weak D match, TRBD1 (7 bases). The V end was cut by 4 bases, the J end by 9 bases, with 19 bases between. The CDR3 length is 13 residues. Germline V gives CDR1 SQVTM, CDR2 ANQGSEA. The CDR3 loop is CSVVGGGGDMQYF. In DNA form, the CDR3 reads TGCAGCGTTGTAGGAGGAGGGGGCGATATGCAGTACTTC.

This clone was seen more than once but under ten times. The CDR3: CASSHFEDGETQYF. The DNA for the CDR3 is TGCGCCAGCAGCCACTTCGAGGACGGAGAGACCCAGTACTTC. V and J are TRBV4-3 and TRBJ2-5; D unclear. The CDR3 extends over 14 amino acids. Trimming removed 3 bases at V and 4 bases at J, with 12 bases between. CDR1 and CDR2 from the germline V gene are LGHNA and YSLEER.

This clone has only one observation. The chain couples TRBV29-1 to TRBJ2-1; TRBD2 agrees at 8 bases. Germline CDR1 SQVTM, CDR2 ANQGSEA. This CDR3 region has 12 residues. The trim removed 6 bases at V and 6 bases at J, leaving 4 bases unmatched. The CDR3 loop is CSVGGGPNEQFF. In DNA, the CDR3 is TGCAGCGTGGGCGGGGGGCCCAATGAGCAGTTCTTC.

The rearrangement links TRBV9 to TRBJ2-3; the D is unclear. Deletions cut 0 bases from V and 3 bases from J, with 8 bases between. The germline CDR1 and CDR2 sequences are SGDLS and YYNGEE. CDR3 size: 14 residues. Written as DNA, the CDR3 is TGTGCCAGCAGCGTAGGTAGGCAAACAGATACGCAGTATTTT. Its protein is CASSVGRQTDTQYF.

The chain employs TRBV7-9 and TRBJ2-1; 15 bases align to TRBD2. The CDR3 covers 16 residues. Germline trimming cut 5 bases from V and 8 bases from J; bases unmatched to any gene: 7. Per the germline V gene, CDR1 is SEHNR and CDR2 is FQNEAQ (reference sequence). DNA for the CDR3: TGTGCCAGCAGCCCCGGACTAGCGGGGGGGCATGATGAGCAGTTCTTC. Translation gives CASSPGLAGGHDEQFF.

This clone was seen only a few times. CDR3 sequence (DNA): TGCAGCGTTGAAGCGGGTGTCACCTACGAGCAGTACTTC. The encoded protein is CSVEAGVTYEQYF. The rearrangement links TRBV29-1 to TRBJ2-7; D call uncertain. Trimming took 1 base from V and 2 from J, leaving 9 bases between them. Germline V CDR1 and CDR2: SQVTM, ANQGSEA. The CDR3 is 13 residues long.

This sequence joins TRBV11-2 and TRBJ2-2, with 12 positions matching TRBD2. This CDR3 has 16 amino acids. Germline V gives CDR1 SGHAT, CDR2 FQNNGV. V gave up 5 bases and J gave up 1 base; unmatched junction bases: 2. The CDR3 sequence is CASSQGLAGNTGELFF. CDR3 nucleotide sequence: TGTGCCAGCAGCCAGGGACTAGCGGGGAACACCGGGGAGCTGTTTTTT.

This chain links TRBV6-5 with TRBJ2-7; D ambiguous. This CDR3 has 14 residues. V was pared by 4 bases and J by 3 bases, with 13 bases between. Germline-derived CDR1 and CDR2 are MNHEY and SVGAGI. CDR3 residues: CASSSFDVNYEQYF. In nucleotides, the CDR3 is TGTGCCAGCAGTTCCTTTGACGTAAACTACGAGCAGTACTTC.